This T cell receptor beta chain stems from a study of blood T cell repertoires in COVID-19. Overall study context: What the recovered Cohort 3 donors had was two negative PCRs, clearance, or symptom resolution. The analysed material was cDNA or gDNA that came from T cells, B-cell-depleted T cells, or PBMCs.

Sequencing was performed with immunoSEQ multiplex PCR; in TCRdb, only in-frame clones are kept and a portion is missing. This table holds 200,000 to 250,000 clones, 85% to 90% found once. The CDR3 runs to 15 residues. With 4 bases clipped from V and 6 bases from J, the junction kept 8 bases outside the gene matches. Germline V gene data show CDR1 as SGDLS and CDR2 as YYNGEE. Participants spanned ages 18 to 89 years and resided in 20 to 30 US areas. Sequences were obtained from PBMCs or T cells enriched from blood (not recorded which). The rearrangement uses TRBV9 and TRBJ1-2, with TRBD1 matching over 11 bases. The origin of this receptor is a woman between 50 and 59 years old in a cohort exposed to, infected with or recovered from COVID-19 (not recorded which). The CDR3 is CASSPRTGGGHGYTF. The CDR3 DNA follows: TGTGCCAGCAGCCCTAGGACAGGGGGCGGGCATGGCTACACCTTC.